The text below deals with one TCR beta chain. Its antigen is unknown. The data stem from a study of beta chain features in type 1 diabetes. Study overall: Comparable age, gender and cell yields were observed in patients relative to healthy donors. Study-wide points: A closer apparent resemblance between naive, central memory and Treg TCRB repertoires was seen in patients than in healthy donors. There were fewer insertions and more deletions at the VDJ junctions of type 1 diabetes patients.

The CDR3 extends over 17 amino acids. Germline loops: CDR1 SGHAT, CDR2 FQNNGV. With V trimmed by 5 bases and J by 7 bases, 18 bases remained unmatched. cDNA synthesis used the whole RNA isolate, giving expressed TCRB sequences. The data were produced by immunoSEQ multiplex PCR, yet TCRdb's version contains in-frame clones alone and is incomplete. This sample has about 230,000 clones, with over 7.5% found just once. The gene calls are TRBV11-2 and TRBJ1-2; 8 positions agree with TRBD1. The sequencing input was naive CD4+ T cells from blood. This receptor was obtained from a woman between 18 and 30 years old in good health. The CDR3 loop reads CASSPLVGVRGRSGYTF. DNA for the CDR3: TGTGCCAGCAGCCCGCTAGTGGGAGTCAGGGGGCGTAGTGGCTACACCTTC.